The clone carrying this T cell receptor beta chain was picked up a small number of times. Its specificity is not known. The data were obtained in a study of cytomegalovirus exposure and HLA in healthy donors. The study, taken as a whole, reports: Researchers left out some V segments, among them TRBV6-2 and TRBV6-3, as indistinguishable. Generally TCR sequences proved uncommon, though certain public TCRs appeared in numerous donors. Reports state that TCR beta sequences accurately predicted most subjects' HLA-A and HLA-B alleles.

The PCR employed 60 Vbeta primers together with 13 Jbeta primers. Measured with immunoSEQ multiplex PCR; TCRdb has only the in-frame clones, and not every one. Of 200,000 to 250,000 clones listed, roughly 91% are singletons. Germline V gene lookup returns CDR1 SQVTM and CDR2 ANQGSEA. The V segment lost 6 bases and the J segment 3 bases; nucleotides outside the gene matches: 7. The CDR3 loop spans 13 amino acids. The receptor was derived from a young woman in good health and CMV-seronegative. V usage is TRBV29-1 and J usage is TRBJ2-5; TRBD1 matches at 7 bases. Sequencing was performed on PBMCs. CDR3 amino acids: CSVRTGKKETQYF. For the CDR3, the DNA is TGCAGCGTCCGGACAGGTAAAAAAGAGACCCAGTACTTC.